Below, 28 T cell receptor beta chains from the same sample are listed, as sequenced in a study of T cells in Graves' hyperthyroidism and ophthalmopathy. Amplified regions were TCR beta CDR3 sequences from RNA transcripts. HTBI primers drove first-round RT-PCR of the TCR CDR3. TCRdb re-analysed the multiplex PCR reads in MiXCR, keeping a single row per CDR3 protein. The data contain about 480,000 distinct CDR3 sequences, 13% to 15% of them singletons. Sequencing input: blood. The receptors come from a woman under 30 with Graves' hyperthyroidism.

A remark on this clonotype: A clone one base away is much larger, so this may be a read error. The chain combines TRBV6-2 or TRBV6-3 with TRBJ2-2; the D is unclear. Trimming took 2 bases from V and 5 from J, leaving 6 bases between them. There are 13 residues in the CDR3. Looked up from germline, CDR1 is MNHEY and CDR2 is SVGEGT. Here the CDR3 reads CASSYGGTGELFF. CDR3 nucleotides: TGTGCCAGCAGTTACGGTGGAACCGGGGAGCTGTTTTTT.

This CDR3 is CASSRRQGIGTGELFF. The CDR3 coding sequence is TGTGCCAGTAGTAGACGACAGGGTATCGGCACCGGGGAGCTGTTTTTT. The chain carries TRBV19 and TRBJ2-2; 7 positions agree with TRBD1. After removal of 4 bases from V and 4 bases from J, the junction contained 9 bases not matched to a gene. The CDR3 contains 16 residues. Germline CDR1 is LNHDA and CDR2 is SQIVND (reference sequence).

This clonotype was picked up many times. V and J are TRBV7-9 and TRBJ2-7; 9 bases align to TRBD2. Germline CDR1 and CDR2: SEHNR and FQNEAQ (reference sequence). This CDR3 has 15 residues. Trimming at V came to 5 bases and at J to 3 bases, leaving 8 bases not matched to a gene. CDR3 region: CASSGEGLAFYEQYF. In nucleotides, the CDR3 is TGTGCCAGCAGCGGAGAGGGACTAGCTTTCTACGAGCAGTACTTC.

In this sample, this clonotype turned up many times. The chain couples TRBV30 to TRBJ1-2; D unresolved. This CDR3 is 13 amino acids long. V was clipped by 0 bases and J by 4 bases, with 9 bases between them. Germline lookup yields CDR1 GTSNPN and CDR2 SVGIG (reference sequence). DNA for the CDR3: TGTGCCTGGAGTGTATTAGGCTTCTATGGCTACACCTTC. Protein: CAWSVLGFYGYTF. Complete variable domain (other parts from reference TRBV30 and TRBJ1-2): SQTIHQWPATLVQPVGSPLSLECTVEGTSNPNLYWYRQAAGRGLQLLFYSVGIGQISSEVPQNLSASRPQDRQFILSSKKLLLSDSGFYLCAWSVLGFYGYTFGSGTRLTVV.

The table lists this clonotype with many counts. The CDR3 DNA follows: TGTGCCAAGGGGCAGAGCTATGGCTACACCTTC. It translates to CAKGQSYGYTF. This sequence joins TRBV2 and TRBJ1-2; a possible D gene is TRBD1 (5 bases). The CDR3 runs 11 residues. V lost 10 bases, J lost 4 bases, and 10 bases lay in between. CDR1 is SNHLY and CDR2 is FYNNEI in the germline V gene.

This clonotype came up many times. The rearrangement links TRBV27 to TRBJ2-7; D is undetermined. This CDR3 has 14 amino acids. CDR1 and CDR2 (germline): MNHEY, SMNVEV (reference sequence). Trimming pared 4 bases from V and 0 bases from J, leaving 10 bases between. This CDR3 is CASSSRKSSYEQYF. The CDR3 nucleotides are TGTGCCAGCAGTTCCCGGAAGAGCTCCTACGAGCAGTACTTC.

This clonotype was detected a few times. This sequence joins TRBV27 and TRBJ1-5, with D unresolved. Trimming cost V 4 bases and J 5 bases, with 9 bases left between them. The CDR3 contains 13 residues. Germline V gene lookup returns CDR1 MNHEY and CDR2 SMNVEV (reference sequence). The CDR3 nucleotides are TGTGCCAGCAGTTCCGGAGGCCATCAGCCCCAGCATTTT. Its translation is CASSSGGHQPQHF.

This clonotype has at least ten counts. This chain joins TRBV5-1 and TRBJ2-3; TRBD2 aligns across 11 bases. Germline V gene lookup returns CDR1 SGHRS and CDR2 YFSETQ. Unmatched junction bases numbered 8, after V lost 3 bases and J lost 8 bases. This CDR3 is 15 amino acids long. This CDR3 is CASSSLAGGPGTQYF. CDR3 DNA sequence: TGCGCCAGCAGCTCCTTAGCGGGAGGGCCGGGTACGCAGTATTTT.

About this clonotype: A read error may produce the germline difference seen at one junction end. The gene calls are TRBV6-5 and TRBJ2-2, with D perhaps given as TRBD1 or TRBD2 (5 bases each). This CDR3 contains 16 residues. The germline V gene has CDR1 MNHEY and CDR2 SVGAGI. As DNA, the CDR3 is TGTGCCAGCAGTTCCTCGGCGGTGGGACCCTTAACGGAGCTGTCTTTT. This gives the protein CASSSSAVGPLTELSF.

This clonotype has a count of ten or more. This chain joins TRBV11-2 and TRBJ1-5; the D gene is possibly TRBD1 (5 bases). Germline CDR1 and CDR2: SGHAT and FQNNGV. This CDR3 spans 14 amino acids. The V end was cut by 0 bases, the J end by 9 bases, with 12 bases between. The CDR3 bases are TGTGCCAGCAGCTTAGATCGAGGGGACCGGCCCCAGCATTTT. It is translated as CASSLDRGDRPQHF.

This clonotype showed up many times. This sequence joins TRBV9 and TRBJ2-2; 8 bases match TRBD2. The CDR3 loop spans 15 amino acids. Germline trimming cut 0 bases from V and 3 bases from J; bases unmatched to any gene: 1. Germline V gene lookup returns CDR1 SGDLS and CDR2 YYNGEE. For the CDR3, the DNA is TGTGCCAGCAGCGTAGACGGGAGGGACACCGGGGAGCTGTTTTTT. It specifies CASSVDGRDTGELFF. Looking up the rest from reference TRBV9 and TRBJ2-2 gives the full variable domain: DSGVTQTPKHLITATGQRVTLRCSPRSGDLSVYWYQQSLDQGLQFLIQYYNGEERAKGNILERFSAQQFPDLHSELNLSSLELGDSALYFCASSVDGRDTGELFFGEGSRLTVL.

This clonotype was recorded a few times. The chain recombines TRBV7-2 with TRBJ1-2, with 7 bases matching TRBD1. V shed 3 bases, J shed 8 bases, and the junction held 9 bases outside the gene matches. The germline gives CDR1 SGHTA, CDR2 FQGNSA. The CDR3 consists of 14 residues. This CDR3 is CASSFMGQPEGYTF. The DNA for the CDR3 is TGTGCCAGCAGCTTCATGGGACAGCCGGAAGGCTACACCTTC.

This clonotype showed up just a few times. The genes are TRBV7-3 and TRBJ2-1; maybe TRBD2 (5 bases). The CDR3 consists of 16 residues. With 3 bases removed from V and 4 bases from J, the gap between germline ends came to 16 bases. Germline CDR1 and CDR2: SGHTA and FQGTGA. CDR3 loop: CASSFDGESGYNEQFF. As DNA, the CDR3 is TGTGCCAGCAGCTTTGACGGGGAGAGCGGATACAATGAGCAGTTCTTC.

This clonotype was detected many times. V usage is TRBV10-3 and J usage is TRBJ1-1; 7 positions agree with TRBD1. This CDR3 has 16 residues. J was trimmed by 0 bases and V by 3 bases; bases with no gene match: 7. The germline V gene encodes CDR1 ENHRY and CDR2 SYGVKD. The CDR3 DNA sequence: TGTGCCATCAGTGATCGGGACAGACAAATGAACACTGAAGCTTTCTTT. Its translation is CAISDRDRQMNTEAFF.

The chain combines TRBV6-9 with TRBJ1-5; D is perhaps TRBD1 (6 bases). The CDR3 contains 17 residues. Germline CDR1 is MNHGY and CDR2 is SVAAGI. The ends were cut back, 3 bases at V and 3 bases at J, with 18 bases in the middle. The CDR3: CASSYPGVIGNNQPQHF. CDR3 DNA: TGTGCCAGCAGTTACCCAGGGGTTATTGGTAACAATCAGCCCCAGCATTTT.

The sample holds many counts of this clonotype. The chain uses TRBV27 and TRBJ1-5; D not certain. The CDR3 sequence is 15 residues long. Germline CDR1 is MNHEY and CDR2 is SMNVEV (reference sequence). With 3 bases removed from V and 0 bases from J, the gap between germline ends came to 9 bases. CDR3 DNA: TGTGCCAGCAGTTTGGGCTGGGATAGCAATCAGCCCCAGCATTTT. Protein: CASSLGWDSNQPQHF.

This clonotype was counted ten times or more. The rearrangement uses TRBV10-2 and TRBJ2-7, with unresolved D. The CDR3 covers 11 residues. Trimming pared 0 bases from V and 4 bases from J, leaving 1 base between. Germline lookup yields CDR1 WSHSY and CDR2 SAAADI. The CDR3 spells CASSESYEQYV. CDR3 nucleotides: TGCGCCAGCAGTGAGTCGTACGAGCAGTACGTC.

Many counts were recorded for this clonotype. V is TRBV11-2 and J is TRBJ2-7; TRBD2 matches 15 bases. Germline CDR1 reads SGHAT; CDR2 reads FQNNGV. The CDR3 loop spans 16 amino acids. V was clipped by 1 base and J by 6 bases; unmatched bases: 4. For the CDR3, the DNA is TGTGCCAGCAGCTTAGCTGGGACTAGCGGGAGGAGCGAGCAGTACGTC. This sequence encodes CASSLAGTSGRSEQYV.

On this clonotype itself: One base away lies a much larger clone, so this may be a sequencing read error. V usage is TRBV20-1 and J usage is TRBJ2-3; TRBD2 agrees at 10 bases. The V and J ends lost 0 bases and 4 bases, in that order; junction bases with no gene match: 16. Germline V lookup: CDR1 DFQATT, CDR2 SNEGSKA (reference sequence). This CDR3 has 19 amino acids. CDR3 bases: TGCAGTGCTAGAGATCTGGAGGGGCTAGCGGGAGACAGCGCAGATACGCAGTATTTT. Its translation: CSARDLEGLAGDSADTQYF.

This clonotype was observed once. This may arise from a read error, as a much more abundant clone is one base away. This rearrangement joins TRBV20-1 to TRBJ2-7; D is possibly TRBD2 (5 bases). CDR1 and CDR2 (germline): DFQATT, SNEGSKA (reference sequence). The CDR3 spans 13 residues. Here the CDR3 reads CSTRVDGSYEQYF. The CDR3 nucleotides are TGCAGTACTAGAGTCGACGGTTCCTACGAGCAGTACTTC.

The J gene is TRBJ1-6, the V gene TRBV6-9; D is undetermined. The CDR3 runs 11 residues. Per germline, CDR1 MNHGY and CDR2 SVAAGI. Between the trimmed V and J ends, which lost 2 bases and 14 bases, there was a span of 7 bases. CDR3 sequence (DNA): TGTGCCAGCAGTTATCGTAGGGCCCTCCACTTT. This translates into CASSYRRALHF.

The sample holds a few counts of this clonotype. This chain links TRBV7-2 with TRBJ2-1; 7 bases match TRBD2. The CDR3 consists of 13 residues. The germline V gene has CDR1 SGHTA and CDR2 FQGNSA. V was clipped by 4 bases and J by 12 bases; unmatched bases: 9. The CDR3 DNA is TGTGCCAGCAGCTCAGGATGGACTAGTTCGCAGTTCTTC. Translating it yields CASSSGWTSSQFF. The full variable domain, its missing parts supplied by reference TRBV7-2 and TRBJ2-1, is GAGVSQSPSNKVTEKGKDVELRCDPISGHTALYWYRQSLGQGLEFLIYFQGNSAPDKSGLPSDRFSAERTGGSVSTLTIQRTQQEDSAVYLCASSSGWTSSQFFGPGTRLTVL.

The table lists this clonotype with a few counts. V is TRBV14 and J is TRBJ1-2, with D unresolved. Germline lookup yields CDR1 SGHDN and CDR2 FVKESK. Between the trimmed V and J ends, which lost 1 base and 7 bases, there was a span of 13 bases. CDR3 size: 14 residues. CDR3 region: CASSQVHRGAGYTF. In DNA, the CDR3 is TGTGCCAGCAGCCAAGTCCACCGTGGAGCTGGCTACACCTTC. Combining the CDR3 with reference TRBV14 and TRBJ1-2 gives the whole variable domain EAGVTQFPSHSVIEKGQTVTLRCDPISGHDNLYWYRRVMGKEIKFLLHFVKESKQDESGMPNNRFLAERTGGTYSTLKVQPAELEDSGVYFCASSQVHRGAGYTFGSGTRLTVV.

Many counts were recorded for this clonotype. The chain couples TRBV27 to TRBJ1-2; TRBD1 aligns across 7 bases. Germline V gives CDR1 MNHEY, CDR2 SMNVEV (reference sequence). V gave up 0 bases and J gave up 5 bases; unmatched junction bases: 9. This CDR3 has 16 amino acids. CDR3 bases: TGTGCCAGCAGTTTATCGATAGGGACAGAAATTTATGGCTACACCTTC. Its protein product is CASSLSIGTEIYGYTF.

The chain has TRBV12-5 and TRBJ2-5; the D gene is possibly TRBD2 (6 bases). Trimming left V 3 bases short and J 2 bases short, with 10 bases between. From germline, CDR1 is LGHNT and CDR2 FRNRAP. This CDR3 comprises 14 residues. CDR3 sequence (DNA): TGTGCTAGTGGTTTTGAGCGGGTTCAAGAGACCCAGTACTTC. Protein product: CASGFERVQETQYF.

This sequence joins TRBV20-1 and TRBJ2-1; 12 positions match TRBD2. The ends lost 1 base at V and 3 bases at J; junction bases unmatched: 4. Germline assignment: CDR1 DFQATT and CDR2 SNEGSKA (reference sequence). This CDR3 has 16 amino acids. The DNA of the CDR3 is TGCAGTGCTAGAGCGGCGGGACTAGCGGGCTACAATGAGCAGTTCTTC. Its protein product is CSARAAGLAGYNEQFF.

In this sample, this clonotype turned up many times. The chain combines TRBV2 with TRBJ2-1; TRBD2 matches at 13 bases. CDR1 and CDR2 from the germline V gene are SNHLY and FYNNEI. The CDR3 consists of 19 residues. The J segment lost 7 bases and the V segment lost 3 bases, leaving 15 bases of the junction unmatched. The CDR3 coding sequence is TGTGCCAGCAGTGAGTTAGGACTAGCGGGAGTGGGAGGGAAAAATGAGCAGTTCTTC. This translates into CASSELGLAGVGGKNEQFF.

This clonotype occurred many times. The V call is TRBV27, the J call TRBJ2-7; 7 bases map to TRBD2. The length of the CDR3 is 13 residues. The V segment lost 2 bases and the J segment 4 bases; nucleotides outside the gene matches: 2. The germline V gene encodes CDR1 MNHEY and CDR2 SMNVEV (reference sequence). Here the CDR3 reads CASSLLAEYEQYF. The CDR3 DNA follows: TGTGCCAGCAGTTTACTAGCGGAATACGAGCAGTACTTC.